Detailed here is one T cell receptor beta chain. Method: immunoSEQ multiplex PCR; TCRdb's copy keeps in-frame clones and lacks some. The sample shows about 110,000 clones, about nine tenths of them seen only once. The data originate from a study of control samples from healthy donors and cancer patients. The source is a human donor in good health. The donor label of this sample is uncertain. The sample taken for sequencing was blood.

In DNA form, the CDR3 reads TGTGCCAGTAGTATAGCGGGACAGGTGAACTATGGCTACACCTTC. Translation gives CASSIAGQVNYGYTF. This sequence joins TRBV19 and TRBJ1-2, with 8 bases fitting TRBD1. This CDR3 is 15 amino acids long. Trimming removed 1 base from V and 2 bases from J; junction bases left unmatched: 3. Germline V gene data show CDR1 as LNHDA and CDR2 as SQIVND (reference sequence).